This record covers a single T cell receptor beta chain. What it recognizes is unknown. The TCR beta library used iRepertoire HTBI primers with Arm-PCR amplification of CDR3. Each CDR3 protein gets one entry after TCRdb re-called the multiplex PCR reads with MiXCR. The table includes a few hundred thousand distinct CDR3 sequences, 22% detected once. Germline values: CDR1 SGHRS, CDR2 YFSETQ. V was pared by 4 bases and J by 4 bases, with 15 bases between. CDR3 length: 15 amino acids. This sample is drawn from a study of regulatory T cells in long-lasting Graves disease. Findings and limits, study-wide: Peripheral blood alone, not thyroid tissue, underwent study.

The time point: persistent/refractory GD, antithyroid drugs over 5 years with positive TRAb. Making the TCR library involved RNA that had been extracted from PBMCs. An endocrinology unit in Xi'an, China, supplied the patients. The chain carries TRBV5-1 and TRBJ1-5, with D uncertain. The sample in question was peripheral blood mononuclear cells (PBMCs), obtained when the disease was refractory, from a patient treated with antithyroid drugs. This clonotype was sampled from a female donor with Graves disease. The CDR3 sequence is CASSLSTGRNQPQHF. The CDR3 nucleotides are TGCGCCAGCAGCCTCTCGACGGGGAGAAATCAGCCCCAGCATTTT.